Listed below are T cell receptor beta chains from one sample, sequenced in a study of blood T cell repertoires in COVID-19. The table came from immunoSEQ multiplex PCR; TCRdb's copy has only in-frame clones and leaves some out. The sample consists of approximately 190,000 clones, 70% to 90% of them appearing once. The material sequenced was peripheral blood. The receptors here all came from a man in his sixties or seventies with active or convalescent COVID-19. The CDR3 runs from the conserved cysteine through the conserved F or W. D genes are given only for firm matches. Part of the rows lack a size; the others show once, few, many or a class for expanded clones.

TRBJ1-2 | TRBD1 | . | TRBV29-1 | TGCAGCGTTGATGACAGGGGAAACTATGGCTACACCTTC | CSVDDRGNYGYTF
TRBJ2-2 | TRBD1 | . | TRBV6-5 | TGTGCCAGCAGTTACCGACAGGGAAGAGGCGGGGAGCTGTTTTTT | CASSYRQGRGGELFF
TRBJ1-6 | TRBD1 | . | TRBV7-9 | TGTGCCAGCAGCCCCGCCGCGACAGGGGGTTCACCCCTCCACTTT | CASSPAATGGSPLHF
TRBJ1-5 | . | . | TRBV27 | TGTGCCAGCAGTTTCCAACTACATCAGCCCCAGCATTTT | CASSFQLHQPQHF
TRBJ1-2 | . | . | TRBV20-1 | TGCAGTGCTAGATTCAGGGCTGGCTACACCTTC | CSARFRAGYTF
TRBJ2-7 | TRBD2 | . | TRBV12-5 | TGTGCTAGTGGTCGGGACTATCCGGCCCACGAGCAGTACTTC | CASGRDYPAHEQYF
TRBJ2-3 | TRBD2 | . | TRBV5-1 | TGCGCCAGCAGCTTGGGAGGGAGGGCCAACACAGATACGCAGTATTTT | CASSLGGRANTDTQYF
TRBJ2-3 | . | . | TRBV3-1/TRBV3-2 | TGTGCCAGCAGCCCCGATTGGAGCGGAGGCACAGATACGCAGTATTTT | CASSPDWSGGTDTQYF
TRBJ2-1 | . | . | TRBV7-9 | TGTGCCAGCAGCTTAGTGGGCGCGGGATTCTTCTACAATGAGCAGTTCTTC | CASSLVGAGFFYNEQFF
TRBJ2-3 | TRBD1 | few | TRBV29-1 | TGCAGCCATAGAGAAACAGGGGCCGCGACAGATACGCAGTATTTT | CSHRETGAATDTQYF
TRBJ1-1 | . | . | TRBV6-5 | TGTGCCAGCAGCGGGCAGGGGCCTGGAGGTGAAGCTTTCTTT | CASSGQGPGGEAFF
TRBJ2-2 | TRBD1 | . | TRBV4-1 | TGCGCCAGCAGCCAGCGCGCCCAGGGGGCATCTGGGGAGCTGTTTTTT | CASSQRAQGASGELFF
TRBJ1-4 | . | . | TRBV11-3 | TGTGCCCCTCACTGGGCAGATGGGAGAGAAAAACTGTTTTTT | CAPHWADGREKLFF
TRBJ2-5 | . | . | TRBV15 | TGTGCCACCAGCAGAGATGGAGGGAGGTGGGGGAGAGAGACCCAGTACTTC | CATSRDGGRWGRETQYF
TRBJ2-1 | . | . | TRBV5-4 | TGTGCCAGCAGCTTGACTAGCCGTGAGCAGTTCTTC | CASSLTSREQFF
TRBJ2-1 | TRBD1 | . | TRBV6-2/TRBV6-3 | TGTGCCAGCAGTTACACGACCGGACAGGGGGCGAATGAGCAGTTCTTC | CASSYTTGQGANEQFF
TRBJ1-4 | TRBD1 | . | TRBV2 | TGTGCCAGCAGTGCCGGGACAGGGGTCGAAACTAATGAAAAACTGTTTTTT | CASSAGTGVETNEKLFF
TRBJ2-3 | TRBD2 | . | TRBV7-7 | TGTGCCAGCAGCCTCGGGACTAGCGGGACCAGCACAGATACGCAGTATTTT | CASSLGTSGTSTDTQYF
TRBJ2-5 | . | . | TRBV5-1 | TGCGCCAGCAGCTTGGCCGGGAATCAAGAGACCCAGTACTTC | CASSLAGNQETQYF
TRBJ1-3 | TRBD1 | . | TRBV9 | TGTGCCAGCAGCTCACAGGGGAGCTCTGGAAACACCATATATTTT | CASSSQGSSGNTIYF